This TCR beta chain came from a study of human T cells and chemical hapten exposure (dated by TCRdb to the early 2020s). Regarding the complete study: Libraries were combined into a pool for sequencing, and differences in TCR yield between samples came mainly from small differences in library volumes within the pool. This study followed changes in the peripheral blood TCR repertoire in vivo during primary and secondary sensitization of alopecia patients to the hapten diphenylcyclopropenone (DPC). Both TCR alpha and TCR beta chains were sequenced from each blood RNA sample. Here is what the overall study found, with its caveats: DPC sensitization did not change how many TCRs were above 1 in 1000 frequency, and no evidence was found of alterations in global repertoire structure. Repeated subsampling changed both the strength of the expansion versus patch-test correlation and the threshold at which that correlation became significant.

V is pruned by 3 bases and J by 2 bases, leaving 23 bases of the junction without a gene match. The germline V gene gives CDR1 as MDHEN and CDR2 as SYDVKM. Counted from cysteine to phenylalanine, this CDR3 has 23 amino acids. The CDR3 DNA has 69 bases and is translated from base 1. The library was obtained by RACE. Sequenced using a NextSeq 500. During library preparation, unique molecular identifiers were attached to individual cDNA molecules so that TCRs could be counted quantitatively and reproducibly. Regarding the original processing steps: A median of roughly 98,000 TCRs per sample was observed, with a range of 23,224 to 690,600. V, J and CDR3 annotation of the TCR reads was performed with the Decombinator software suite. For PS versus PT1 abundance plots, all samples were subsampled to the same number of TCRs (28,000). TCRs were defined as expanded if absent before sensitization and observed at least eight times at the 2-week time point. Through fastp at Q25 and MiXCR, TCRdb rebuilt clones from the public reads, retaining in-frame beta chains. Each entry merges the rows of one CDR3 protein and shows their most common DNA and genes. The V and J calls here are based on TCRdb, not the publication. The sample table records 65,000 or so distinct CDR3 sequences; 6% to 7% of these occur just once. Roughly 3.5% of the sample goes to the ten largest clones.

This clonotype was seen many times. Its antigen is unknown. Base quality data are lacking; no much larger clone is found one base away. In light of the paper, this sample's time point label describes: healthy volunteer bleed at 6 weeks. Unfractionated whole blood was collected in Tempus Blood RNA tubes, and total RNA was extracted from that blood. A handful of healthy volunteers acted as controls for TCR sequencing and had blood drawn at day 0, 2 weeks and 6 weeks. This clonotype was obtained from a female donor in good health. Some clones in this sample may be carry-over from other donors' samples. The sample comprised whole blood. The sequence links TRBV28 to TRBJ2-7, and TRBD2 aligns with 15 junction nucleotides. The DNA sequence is TGTGCCAGCAGTTTGCAATGGGACACTACGGGACTAGCGGGAGGCCACACCACCTACGAGCAGTACTTC. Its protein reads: CASSLQWDTTGLAGGHTTYEQYF.